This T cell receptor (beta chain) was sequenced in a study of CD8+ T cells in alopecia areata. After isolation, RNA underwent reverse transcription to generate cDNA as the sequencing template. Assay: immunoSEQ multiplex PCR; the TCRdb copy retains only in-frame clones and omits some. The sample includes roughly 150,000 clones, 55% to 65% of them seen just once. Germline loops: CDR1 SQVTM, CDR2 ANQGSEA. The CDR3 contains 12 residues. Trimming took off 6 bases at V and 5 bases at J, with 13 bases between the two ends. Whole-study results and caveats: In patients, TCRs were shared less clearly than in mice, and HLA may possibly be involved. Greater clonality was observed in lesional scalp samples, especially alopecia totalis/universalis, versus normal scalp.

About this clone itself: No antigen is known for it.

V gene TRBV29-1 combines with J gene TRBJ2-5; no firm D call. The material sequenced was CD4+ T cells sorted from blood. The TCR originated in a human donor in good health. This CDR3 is CSVDYMGETQYF. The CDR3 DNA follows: TGCAGCGTAGATTACATGGGGGAGACCCAGTACTTC.